The sequence of this T cell receptor beta chain was determined in a study of blood T cells in healthy people across ages. Trimming stripped 4 bases from V and 5 bases from J, with 5 bases between. Germline loops: CDR1 SQVTM, CDR2 ANQGSEA. CDR3 length: 10 amino acids. A few counts support this clonotype. Sample-barcoded 5' priming and a J-beta primer mix drove a second PCR of roughly 6 to 12 cycles. MiXCR was run by TCRdb on the 5' RACE reads, yielding one entry per CDR3 protein. There are about 800,000 distinct CDR3 sequences in the sample; roughly 25% occur only once, and under 4.5% lies in the top ten. These data were also reused for a study on T cells of mothers and their children. That publication notes: Each donor was one of three healthy Caucasian mothers or one of their six children.

The clonotype comes from a boy aged 10-17 years in good health. The chain has TRBV29-1 and TRBJ2-5; the D is unclear. Sequencing was done on a sample of blood. The chain's CDR3 is CSVVAETQYF. The DNA of the CDR3 is TGCAGCGTTGTGGCCGAGACCCAGTACTTC.